The T cell receptor beta chain under discussion was sequenced for a study of blood T cell repertoires in COVID-19. In the original workflow: Researchers report that nucleated cell counts were estimated from reference gene primer amplification. Clones were sequenced by immunoSEQ multiplex PCR, and TCRdb holds only the in-frame ones, with some missing. The DNA gave D and trimming, while V, J and clone size come from that table. Of some 330,000 clones in the sample, roughly 89% were seen once. The Seattle patients, enrolled during active infection, were followed longitudinally. The CDR3 extends over 16 amino acids. Trimming left V 1 base short and J 3 bases short, with 13 bases between. CDR1 is SGHKS, CDR2 YYEKEE, per germline (reference sequence).

The sample taken for sequencing was peripheral blood. This TCR was recovered from a woman aged 30 to 39 with COVID-19, enrolled during active disease. The rearrangement joins TRBV5-5 to TRBJ2-2; tentatively, D is TRBD2 (5 bases). The CDR3 is CASSLYPTGYTGELFF. CDR3 in DNA: TGTGCCAGCAGCTTGTACCCCACGGGGTACACCGGGGAGCTGTTTTTT. Supplemented by reference TRBV5-5 and TRBJ2-2, the full variable domain reads DAGVTQSPTHLIKTRGQQVTLRCSPISGHKSVSWYQQVLGQGPQFIFQYYEKEERGRGNFPDRFSARQFPNYSSELNVNALLLGDSALYLCASSLYPTGYTGELFFGEGSRLTVL.